Listed here are 5 T cell receptor beta chains from one sample, sequenced in a study of T cell responses to AZD1222 COVID-19 vaccine. Some clones are missing from TCRdb's copy, which holds only in-frame ones; the method was immunoSEQ multiplex PCR. The sample has approximately 180,000 clones; approximately 86% are singletons. The specimen comprised peripheral blood, sampled on day 0 of AZD1222 vaccination. The source is an adult in good health.

The genes are TRBV15 and TRBJ1-2; 7 nucleotides agree with TRBD1. After removal of 1 base from V and 8 bases from J, the junction contained 7 bases not matched to a gene. CDR3 size: 14 residues. In germline, CDR1 is LNHNV, CDR2 YYDKDF (reference sequence). Here the CDR3 reads CATSRGPAGGGYTF. DNA of the CDR3: TGTGCCACCAGCAGAGGTCCTGCAGGGGGAGGCTACACCTTC. Looking up the rest from reference TRBV15 and TRBJ1-2 gives the full variable domain: DAMVIQNPRYQVTQFGKPVTLSCSQTLNHNVMYWYQQKSSQAPKLLFHYYDKDFNNEADTPDNFQSRRPNTSFCFLDIRSPGLGDTAMYLCATSRGPAGGGYTFGSGTRLTVV.

The gene calls are TRBV5-8 and TRBJ2-4; possible D gene TRBD2, 5 bases. Per the germline V gene, CDR1 is SGHTS and CDR2 is YDEGEE. V shed 2 bases and J shed 4 bases, with 13 bases lying between them. The CDR3 is 15 amino acids. The CDR3 DNA reads TGTGCCAGCAGCTTCGGACTTCAGATGAAAAACATTCAGTACTTC. It is translated as CASSFGLQMKNIQYF.

The table lists this clone with a few counts. The chain recombines TRBV2 with TRBJ1-5; D remains unclear. This CDR3 comprises 12 residues. Trimming took 1 base from V and 6 from J, leaving 4 bases between them. Germline CDR1 is SNHLY and CDR2 is FYNNEI. The CDR3 is CASSEGGQPQHF. CDR3 nucleotides: TGTGCCAGCAGTGAAGGGGGTCAGCCCCAGCATTTT.

The CDR3 loop is CASSVASGGGAETQYF. CDR3 coding DNA: TGTGCCAGCAGCGTAGCTTCGGGCGGGGGGGCGGAGACCCAGTACTTC. V is TRBV9 and J is TRBJ2-5; 9 nucleotides agree with TRBD2. J was trimmed by 5 bases and V by 0 bases; bases with no gene match: 8. This CDR3 is built from 16 residues. Per the germline V gene, CDR1 is SGDLS and CDR2 is YYNGEE.

The CDR3 DNA follows: TGTGCCAGCAGGCCGACAGGGGGAATAACTAATGAAAAACTGTTTTTT. Protein sequence: CASRPTGGITNEKLFF. This chain links TRBV7-9 with TRBJ1-4; 9 bases are shared with TRBD1. Per the germline V gene, CDR1 is SEHNR and CDR2 is FQNEAQ (reference sequence). This CDR3 has 16 residues. V lost 6 bases and J lost 1; bases outside the gene matches: 6.